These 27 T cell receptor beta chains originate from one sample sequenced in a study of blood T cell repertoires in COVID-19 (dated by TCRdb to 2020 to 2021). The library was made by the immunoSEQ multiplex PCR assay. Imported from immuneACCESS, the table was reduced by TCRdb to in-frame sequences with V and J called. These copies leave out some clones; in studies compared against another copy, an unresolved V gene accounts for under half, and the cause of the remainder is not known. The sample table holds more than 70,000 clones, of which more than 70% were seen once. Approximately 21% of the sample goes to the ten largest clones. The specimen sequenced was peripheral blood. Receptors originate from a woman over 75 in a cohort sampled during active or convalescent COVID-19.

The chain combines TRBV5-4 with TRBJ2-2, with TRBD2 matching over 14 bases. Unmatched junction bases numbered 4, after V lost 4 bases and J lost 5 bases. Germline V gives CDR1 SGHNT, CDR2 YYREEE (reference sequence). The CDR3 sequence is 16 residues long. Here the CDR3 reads CASSPGTSGSTGELFF. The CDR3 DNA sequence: TGTGCCAGCAGCCCCGGGACTAGCGGGAGTACCGGGGAGCTGTTTTTT.

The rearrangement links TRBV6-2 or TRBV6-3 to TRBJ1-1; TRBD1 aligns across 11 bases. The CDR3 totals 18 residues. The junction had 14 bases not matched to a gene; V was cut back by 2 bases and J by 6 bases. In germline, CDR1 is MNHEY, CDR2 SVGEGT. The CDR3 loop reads CASSYPPWRTGGTPEAFF. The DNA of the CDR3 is TGTGCCAGCAGTTACCCCCCTTGGCGGACAGGGGGCACTCCTGAAGCTTTCTTT.

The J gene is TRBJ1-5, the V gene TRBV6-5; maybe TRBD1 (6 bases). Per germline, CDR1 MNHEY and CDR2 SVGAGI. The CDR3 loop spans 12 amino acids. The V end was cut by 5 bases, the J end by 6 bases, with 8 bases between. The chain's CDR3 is CASSQGIQPQHF. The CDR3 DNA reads TGTGCCAGCAGTCAGGGGATTCAGCCCCAGCATTTT.

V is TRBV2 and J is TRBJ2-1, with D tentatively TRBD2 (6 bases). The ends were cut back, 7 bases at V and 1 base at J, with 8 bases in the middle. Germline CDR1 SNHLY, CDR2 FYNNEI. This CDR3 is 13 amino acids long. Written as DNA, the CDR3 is TGTGCCAGCATGACTAGTTCCTACAATGAGCAGTTCTTC. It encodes CASMTSSYNEQFF.

The DNA of the CDR3 is TGTGCCAGCACCCACTACAGGCCCTCTGGAAACACCATATATTTT. It yields the protein CASTHYRPSGNTIYF. This chain joins TRBV11-2 and TRBJ1-3, with TRBD1 as a possible D gene (5 bases). The CDR3 loop spans 15 amino acids. The V gene lost 7 bases and the J gene lost 0 bases, with 13 bases spanning the gap. Germline V gene data show CDR1 as SGHAT and CDR2 as FQNNGV. The variable domain in full, completed from reference TRBV11-2 and TRBJ1-3, reads EAGVAQSPRYKIIEKRQSVAFWCNPISGHATLYWYQQILGQGPKLLIQFQNNGVVDDSQLPKDRFSAERLKGVDSTLKIQPAKLEDSAVYLCASTHYRPSGNTIYFGEGSWLTVV.

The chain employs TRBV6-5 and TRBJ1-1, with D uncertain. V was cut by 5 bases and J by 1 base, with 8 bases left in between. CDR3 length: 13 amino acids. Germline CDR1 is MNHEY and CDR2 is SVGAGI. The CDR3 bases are TGTGCCAGCAGTCTGACACAGAACACTGAAGCTTTCTTT. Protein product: CASSLTQNTEAFF.

The CDR3 bases are TGCGCCAGCAGCTTGGAGGCAGGGGTCGCCAGCACAGATACGCAGTATTTT. Protein: CASSLEAGVASTDTQYF. The chain is built from TRBV5-1 and TRBJ2-3; TRBD1 is a possible D gene (6 bases). Looked up from germline, CDR1 is SGHRS and CDR2 is YFSETQ. The CDR3 length is 17 residues. Trimming left V 0 bases short and J 0 bases short, with 14 bases between.

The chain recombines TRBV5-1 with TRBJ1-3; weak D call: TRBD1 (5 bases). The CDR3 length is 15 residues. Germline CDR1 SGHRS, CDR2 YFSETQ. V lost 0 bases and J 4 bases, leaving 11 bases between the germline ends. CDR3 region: CASSLERGSGNTIYF. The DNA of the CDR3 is TGCGCCAGCAGCTTGGAAAGGGGCTCCGGAAACACCATATATTTT.

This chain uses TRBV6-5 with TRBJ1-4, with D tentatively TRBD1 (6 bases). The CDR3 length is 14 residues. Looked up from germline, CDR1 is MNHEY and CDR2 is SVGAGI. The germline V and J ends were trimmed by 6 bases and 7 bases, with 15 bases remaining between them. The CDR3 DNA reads TGTGCCAGCAGGGCCACAGGGTCCCCTGAAAAACTGTTTTTT. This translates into CASRATGSPEKLFF.

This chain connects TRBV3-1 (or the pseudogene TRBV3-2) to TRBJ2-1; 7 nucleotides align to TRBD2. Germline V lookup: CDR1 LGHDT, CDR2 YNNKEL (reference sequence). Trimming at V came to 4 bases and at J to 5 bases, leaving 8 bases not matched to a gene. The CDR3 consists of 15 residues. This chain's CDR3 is CASSPRGTTNNEQFF. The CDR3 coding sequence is TGTGCCAGCAGCCCCCGAGGGACTACGAACAATGAGCAGTTCTTC.

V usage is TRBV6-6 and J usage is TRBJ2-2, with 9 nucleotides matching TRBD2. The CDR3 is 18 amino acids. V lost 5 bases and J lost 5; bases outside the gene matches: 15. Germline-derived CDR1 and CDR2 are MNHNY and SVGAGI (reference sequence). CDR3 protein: CASSPGSGGRAGTGELFF. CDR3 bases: TGTGCCAGCAGTCCGGGGTCCGGCGGGAGGGCCGGAACCGGGGAGCTGTTTTTT.

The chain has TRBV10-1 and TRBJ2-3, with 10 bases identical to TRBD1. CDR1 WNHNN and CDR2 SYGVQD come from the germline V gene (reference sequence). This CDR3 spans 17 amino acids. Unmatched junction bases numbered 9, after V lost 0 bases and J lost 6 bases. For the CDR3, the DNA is TGCGCCAGCAGTGAGTCAGGATCGACAGGGGGCAGGGATACGCAGTATTTT. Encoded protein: CASSESGSTGGRDTQYF.

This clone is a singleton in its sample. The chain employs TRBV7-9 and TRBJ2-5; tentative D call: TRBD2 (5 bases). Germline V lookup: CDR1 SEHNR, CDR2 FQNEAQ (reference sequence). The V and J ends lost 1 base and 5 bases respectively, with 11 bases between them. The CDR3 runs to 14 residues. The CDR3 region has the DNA TGTGCCAGCAGCTTAGTCCCGGGGTTGGAGACCCAGTACTTC. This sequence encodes CASSLVPGLETQYF.

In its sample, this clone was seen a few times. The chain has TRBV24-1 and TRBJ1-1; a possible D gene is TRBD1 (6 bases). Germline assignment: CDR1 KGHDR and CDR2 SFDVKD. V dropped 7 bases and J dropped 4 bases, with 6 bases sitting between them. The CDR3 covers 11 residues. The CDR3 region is CATRGGTEAFF. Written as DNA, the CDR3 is TGTGCCACCAGAGGGGGCACTGAAGCTTTCTTT.

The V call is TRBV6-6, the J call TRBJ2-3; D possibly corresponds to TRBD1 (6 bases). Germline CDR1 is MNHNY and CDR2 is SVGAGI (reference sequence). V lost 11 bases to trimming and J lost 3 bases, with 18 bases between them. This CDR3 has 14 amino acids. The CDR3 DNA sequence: TGTGCCGCACAACAGTGGGGGCTTACAGATACGCAGTATTTT. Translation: CAAQQWGLTDTQYF.

CDR3 sequence (DNA): TGTGCCAGCAGTTACCCGCGGGGGGATAGCAATCAGCCCCAGCATTTT. This gives the protein CASSYPRGDSNQPQHF. The chain has TRBV6-5 and TRBJ1-5; possibly TRBD1 for D (5 bases). Germline V CDR1 and CDR2: MNHEY, SVGAGI. Trimming took off 2 bases at V and 0 bases at J, with 11 bases between the two ends. The CDR3 runs to 16 residues.

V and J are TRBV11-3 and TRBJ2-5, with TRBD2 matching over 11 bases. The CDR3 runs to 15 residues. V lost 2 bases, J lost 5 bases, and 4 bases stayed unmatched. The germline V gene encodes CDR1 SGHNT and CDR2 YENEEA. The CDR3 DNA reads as TGTGCCAGCAGCTTAATAGCTAGCGGGAGGGAGACCCAGTACTTC. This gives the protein CASSLIASGRETQYF. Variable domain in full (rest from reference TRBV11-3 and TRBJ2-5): EAGVVQSPRYKIIEKKQPVAFWCNPISGHNTLYWYLQNLGQGPELLIRYENEEAVDDSQLPKDRFSAERLKGVDSTLKIQPAELGDSAVYLCASSLIASGRETQYFGPGTRLLVL.

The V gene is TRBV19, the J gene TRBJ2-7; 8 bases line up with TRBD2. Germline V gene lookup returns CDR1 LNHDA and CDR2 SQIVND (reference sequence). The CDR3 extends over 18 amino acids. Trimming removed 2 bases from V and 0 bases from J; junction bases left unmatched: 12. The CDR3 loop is CASSIRPATGGVSYEQYF. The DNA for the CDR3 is TGTGCCAGTAGTATAAGGCCGGCGACGGGAGGGGTCTCCTACGAGCAGTACTTC.

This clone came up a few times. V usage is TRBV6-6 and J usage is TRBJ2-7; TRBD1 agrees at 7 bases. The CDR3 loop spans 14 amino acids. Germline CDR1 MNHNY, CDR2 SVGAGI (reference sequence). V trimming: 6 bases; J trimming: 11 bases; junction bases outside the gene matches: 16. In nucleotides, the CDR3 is TGTGCCAGCAGAAGCGATGGACAGGCCATTTGGGAGTACTTC. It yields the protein CASRSDGQAIWEYF.

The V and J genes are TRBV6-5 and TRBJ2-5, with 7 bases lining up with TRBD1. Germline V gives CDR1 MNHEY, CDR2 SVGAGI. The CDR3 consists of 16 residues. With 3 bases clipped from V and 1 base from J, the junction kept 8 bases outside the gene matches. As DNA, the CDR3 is TGTGCCAGCAGTTATTACCGCCGGGACAGCCAAGAGACCCAGTACTTC. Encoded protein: CASSYYRRDSQETQYF.

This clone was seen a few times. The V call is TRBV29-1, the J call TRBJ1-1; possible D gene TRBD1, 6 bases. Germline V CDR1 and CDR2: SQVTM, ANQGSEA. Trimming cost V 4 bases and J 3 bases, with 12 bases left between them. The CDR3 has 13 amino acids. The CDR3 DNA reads TGCAGCGTTGGCCAGGGGTCCCACACTGAAGCTTTCTTT. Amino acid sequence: CSVGQGSHTEAFF.

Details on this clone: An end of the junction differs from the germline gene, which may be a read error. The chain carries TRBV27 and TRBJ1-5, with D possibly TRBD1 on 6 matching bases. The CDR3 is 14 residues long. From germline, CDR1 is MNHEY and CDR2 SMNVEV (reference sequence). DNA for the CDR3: TGTGCCAGCAGTTCACAGGGTCCAGGTCAGTCCCAGCATTTT. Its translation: CASSSQGPGQSQHF.

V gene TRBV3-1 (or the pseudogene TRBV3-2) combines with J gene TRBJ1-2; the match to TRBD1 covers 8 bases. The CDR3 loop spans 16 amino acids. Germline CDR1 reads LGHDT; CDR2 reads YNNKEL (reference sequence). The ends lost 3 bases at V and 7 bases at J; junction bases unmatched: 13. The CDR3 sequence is CASSHPPGTGASGYTF. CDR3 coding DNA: TGTGCCAGCAGCCACCCCCCCGGGACAGGAGCTTCTGGCTACACCTTC.

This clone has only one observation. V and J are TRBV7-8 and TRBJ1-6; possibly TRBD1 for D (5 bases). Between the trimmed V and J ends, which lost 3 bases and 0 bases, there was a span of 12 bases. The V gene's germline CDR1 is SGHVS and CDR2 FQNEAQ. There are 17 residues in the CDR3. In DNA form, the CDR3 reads TGTGCCAGCAGCTTGATGGGGGGGAGCTCCTATAATTCACCCCTCCACTTT. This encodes CASSLMGGSSYNSPLHF.

The CDR3: CASTWMGPLGYTF. The CDR3 nucleotides read TGTGCCAGCACTTGGATGGGGCCCTTGGGCTACACCTTC. The V call is TRBV25-1, the J call TRBJ1-2; TRBD1 is a possible D gene (5 bases). Looked up from germline, CDR1 is MGHDK and CDR2 is SYGVNS. The CDR3 extends over 13 amino acids. V lost 7 bases, J lost 8 bases, and 17 bases lay in between.

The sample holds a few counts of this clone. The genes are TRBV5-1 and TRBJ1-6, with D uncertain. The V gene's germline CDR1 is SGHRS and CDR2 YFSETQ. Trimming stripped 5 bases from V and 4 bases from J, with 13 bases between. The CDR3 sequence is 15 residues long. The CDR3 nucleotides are TGCGCCAGCAGTTTGCGGGAGTCTTATAATTCACCCCTCCACTTT. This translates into CASSLRESYNSPLHF. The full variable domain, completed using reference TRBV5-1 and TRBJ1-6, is KAGVTQTPRYLIKTRGQQVTLSCSPISGHRSVSWYQQTPGQGLQFLFEYFSETQRNKGNFPGRFSGRQFSNSRSEMNVSTLELGDSALYLCASSLRESYNSPLHFGNGTRLTVT.

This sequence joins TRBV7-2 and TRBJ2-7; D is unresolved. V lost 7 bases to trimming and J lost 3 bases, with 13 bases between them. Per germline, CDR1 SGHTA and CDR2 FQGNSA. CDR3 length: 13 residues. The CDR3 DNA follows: TGTGCCAGCAACCTCCTCCCGGGCTACGAGCAGTACTTC. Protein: CASNLLPGYEQYF.